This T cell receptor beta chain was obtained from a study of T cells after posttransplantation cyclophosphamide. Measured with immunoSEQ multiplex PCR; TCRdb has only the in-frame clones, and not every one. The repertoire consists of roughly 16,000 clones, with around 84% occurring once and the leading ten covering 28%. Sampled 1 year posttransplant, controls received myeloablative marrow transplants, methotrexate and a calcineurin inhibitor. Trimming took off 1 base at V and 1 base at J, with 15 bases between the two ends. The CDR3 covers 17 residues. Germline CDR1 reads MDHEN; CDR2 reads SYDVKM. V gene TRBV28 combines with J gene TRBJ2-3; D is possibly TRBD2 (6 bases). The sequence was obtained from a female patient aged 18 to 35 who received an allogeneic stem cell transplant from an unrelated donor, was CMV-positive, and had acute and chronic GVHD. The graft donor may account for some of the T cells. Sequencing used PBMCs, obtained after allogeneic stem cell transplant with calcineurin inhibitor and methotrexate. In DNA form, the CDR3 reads TGTGCCAGCAGTTTATCTTTACCAACGGGAGGCACAGATACGCAGTATTTT. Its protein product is CASSLSLPTGGTDTQYF.